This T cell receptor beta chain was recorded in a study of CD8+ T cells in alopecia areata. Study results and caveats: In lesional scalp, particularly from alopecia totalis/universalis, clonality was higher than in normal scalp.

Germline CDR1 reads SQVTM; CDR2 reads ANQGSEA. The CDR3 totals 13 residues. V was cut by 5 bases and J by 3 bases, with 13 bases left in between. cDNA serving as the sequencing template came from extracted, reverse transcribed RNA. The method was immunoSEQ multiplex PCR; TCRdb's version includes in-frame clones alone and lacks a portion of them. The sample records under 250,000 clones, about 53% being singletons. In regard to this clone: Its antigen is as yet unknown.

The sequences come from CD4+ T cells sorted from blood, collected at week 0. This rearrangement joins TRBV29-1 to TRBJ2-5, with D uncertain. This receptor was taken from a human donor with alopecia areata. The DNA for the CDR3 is TGCAGCGTTCGCTTTGGTCTAAAAGAGACCCAGTACTTC. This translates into CSVRFGLKETQYF.